The 7 T cell receptor beta chains presented below share a single source sample, sequenced in a study of identical twins. TCRdb re-derived calls from the 5' RACE reads in MiXCR, one entry per CDR3 protein. In the table there are about 430,000 distinct CDR3 sequences, under 20% of which are singletons. The specimen was naive T cells sorted from blood. The receptors stem from a man aged 50 to 59 in good health.

This clonotype was detected many times. The rearrangement joins TRBV7-2 to TRBJ1-2; tentative D call: TRBD1 (5 bases). V dropped 2 bases and J dropped 6 bases, with 13 bases sitting between them. Germline loops: CDR1 SGHTA, CDR2 FQGNSA. This CDR3 region has 14 residues. CDR3 bases: TGTGCCAGCAGCTTACGGGGCCTTAGTGATGGCTACACCTTC. Its translation: CASSLRGLSDGYTF. Combining the CDR3 with reference TRBV7-2 and TRBJ1-2 gives the whole variable domain GAGVSQSPSNKVTEKGKDVELRCDPISGHTALYWYRQSLGQGLEFLIYFQGNSAPDKSGLPSDRFSAERTGGSVSTLTIQRTQQEDSAVYLCASSLRGLSDGYTFGSGTRLTVV.

This clonotype was counted a few times. This chain joins TRBV7-9 and TRBJ1-5, with TRBD1 matching over 9 bases. The junction had 9 bases not matched to a gene; V was cut back by 2 bases and J by 7 bases. This CDR3 comprises 16 residues. Germline CDR1 SEHNR, CDR2 FQNEAQ (reference sequence). In DNA, the CDR3 is TGTGCCAGCAGCTTATGGACAGGGGAGGAAGGGCAGCCCCAGCATTTT. This sequence encodes CASSLWTGEEGQPQHF.

This clonotype has only a few counts. Written as DNA, the CDR3 is TGCAGTGCTAGAGTCTTACCGGGAGCTTTCTTT. Translated: CSARVLPGAFF. The gene calls are TRBV20-1 and TRBJ1-1; no clear D gene. This CDR3 contains 11 residues. Germline V CDR1 and CDR2: DFQATT, SNEGSKA (reference sequence). The V and J ends lost 1 base and 10 bases respectively, with 10 bases between them.

The J gene is TRBJ2-1, the V gene TRBV20-1; 9 bases fit TRBD2. V was clipped by 2 bases and J by 2 bases; unmatched bases: 10. The CDR3 sequence is 17 residues long. Germline-derived CDR1 and CDR2 are DFQATT and SNEGSKA (reference sequence). The chain's CDR3 is CSARTLSGGSPYNEQFF. DNA for the CDR3: TGCAGTGCTAGAACTTTAAGCGGGGGGTCCCCCTACAATGAGCAGTTCTTC.

This clonotype was observed a handful of times. V is TRBV4-3 and J is TRBJ2-2; 10 bases align to TRBD2. Unmatched junction bases numbered 9, after V lost 3 bases and J lost 2 bases. Germline values: CDR1 LGHNA, CDR2 YSLEER. The CDR3 has 18 residues. The DNA of the CDR3 is TGCGCCAGCAGCCATACTCTAGCGGGAGCTCCAAACACCGGGGAGCTGTTTTTT. Its protein product is CASSHTLAGAPNTGELFF.

The chain joins TRBV2 to TRBJ2-1, with D possibly TRBD1 on 6 matching bases. CDR3 length: 12 amino acids. V gave up 2 bases and J gave up 7 bases, with 6 bases separating them. Germline CDR1 reads SNHLY; CDR2 reads FYNNEI. CDR3 sequence: CASSERGNEQFF. CDR3 nucleotides: TGTGCCAGCAGTGAAAGGGGGAATGAGCAGTTCTTC.

The sample holds many counts of this clonotype. The chain joins TRBV12-3 or TRBV12-4 to TRBJ1-2, with D unclear. Trimming left V 5 bases short and J 8 bases short, with 12 bases between. The CDR3 is 12 residues long. In DNA form, the CDR3 reads TGTGCCAGCAGTCCCATGGGCGTCGGCTACACCTTC. This translates into CASSPMGVGYTF.